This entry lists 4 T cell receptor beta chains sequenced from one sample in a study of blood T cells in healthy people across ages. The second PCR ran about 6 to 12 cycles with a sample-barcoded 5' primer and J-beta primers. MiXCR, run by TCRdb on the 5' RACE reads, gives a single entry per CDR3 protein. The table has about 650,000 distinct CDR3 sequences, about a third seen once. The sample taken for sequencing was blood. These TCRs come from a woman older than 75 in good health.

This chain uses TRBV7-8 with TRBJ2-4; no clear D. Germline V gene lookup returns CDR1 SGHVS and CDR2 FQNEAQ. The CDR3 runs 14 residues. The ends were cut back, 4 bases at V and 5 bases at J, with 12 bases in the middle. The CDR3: CASSSLPGQNIQYF. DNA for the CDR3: TGTGCCAGCAGCTCCCTTCCGGGCCAAAACATTCAGTACTTC. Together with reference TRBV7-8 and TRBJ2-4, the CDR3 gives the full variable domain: GAGVSQSPRYKVAKRGQDVALRCDPISGHVSLFWYQQALGQGPEFLTYFQNEAQLDKSGLPSDRFFAERPEGSVSTLKIQRTQQEDSAVYLCASSSLPGQNIQYFGAGTRLSVL.

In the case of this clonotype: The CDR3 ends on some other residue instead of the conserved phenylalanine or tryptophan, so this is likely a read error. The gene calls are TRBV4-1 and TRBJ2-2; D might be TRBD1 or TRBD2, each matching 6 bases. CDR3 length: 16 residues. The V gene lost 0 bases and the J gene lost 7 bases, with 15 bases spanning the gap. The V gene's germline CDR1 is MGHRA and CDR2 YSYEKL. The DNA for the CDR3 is TGCGCCAGCAGCCAAGATCAAGGGGGGCTTGTCGGGGAGCTGTTTTGT. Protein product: CASSQDQGGLVGELFC.

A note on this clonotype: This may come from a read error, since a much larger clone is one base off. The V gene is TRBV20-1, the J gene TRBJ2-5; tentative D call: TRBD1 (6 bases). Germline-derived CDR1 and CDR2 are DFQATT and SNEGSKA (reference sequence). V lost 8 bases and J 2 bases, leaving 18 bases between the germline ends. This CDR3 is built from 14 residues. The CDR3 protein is CSSAPGHSQETQYF. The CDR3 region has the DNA TGCAGTTCTGCTCCGGGACACTCTCAAGAGACCCAGTACTTC.

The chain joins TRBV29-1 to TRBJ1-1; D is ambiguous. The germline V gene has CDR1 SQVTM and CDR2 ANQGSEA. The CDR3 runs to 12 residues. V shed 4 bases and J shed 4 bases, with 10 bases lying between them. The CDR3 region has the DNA TGCAGCGTTGGGCCGGGCCTCACTGAAGCTTTCTTT. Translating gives CSVGPGLTEAFF.